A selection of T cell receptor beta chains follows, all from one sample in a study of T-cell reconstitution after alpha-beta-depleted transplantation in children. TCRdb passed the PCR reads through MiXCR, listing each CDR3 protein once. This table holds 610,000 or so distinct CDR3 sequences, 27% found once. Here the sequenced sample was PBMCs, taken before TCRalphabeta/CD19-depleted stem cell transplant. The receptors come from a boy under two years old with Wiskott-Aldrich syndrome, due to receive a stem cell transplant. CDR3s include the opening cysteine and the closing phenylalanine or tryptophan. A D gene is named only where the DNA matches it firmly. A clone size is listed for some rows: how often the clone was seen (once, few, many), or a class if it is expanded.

CDR3 DNA: TGCAGCGTTTCCCTCGGTCCGAATCAGCCCCAGCATTTT
CDR3 protein: CSVSLGPNQPQHF
clone size: NA
D gene: NA
J gene: TRBJ1-5
V gene: TRBV29-1

CDR3 DNA: TGCGCCAGCAGCTTGGTCTACGACACTGAAGCTTTCTTT
CDR3 protein: CASSLVYDTEAFF
clone size: NA
D gene: NA
J gene: TRBJ1-1
V gene: TRBV5-1

CDR3 DNA: TGCGCCAGCAGCTTGTGGGGCGAGACTAGCGTCCGGGATGAGCAGTTCTTC
CDR3 protein: CASSLWGETSVRDEQFF
clone size: few
D gene: TRBD2
J gene: TRBJ2-1
V gene: TRBV5-1

CDR3 DNA: TGTGCCAGCAGTGCTCTGGACTCGAACACCGGGGAGCTGTTTTTT
CDR3 protein: CASSALDSNTGELFF
clone size: NA
D gene: NA
J gene: TRBJ2-2
V gene: TRBV25-1

CDR3 DNA: TGTGCCAGCAGCTTAGTAGGGGGGACAGGTGCCCTTAACACTGAAGCTTTCTTT
CDR3 protein: CASSLVGGTGALNTEAFF
clone size: many
D gene: TRBD1
J gene: TRBJ1-1
V gene: TRBV7-6

CDR3 DNA: TGCAGTGCTAGGAGAGGGGGCCAAGAAAGATACAATGAGCAGTTCTTC
CDR3 protein: CSARRGGQERYNEQFF
clone size: NA
D gene: TRBD1
J gene: TRBJ2-1
V gene: TRBV20-1

CDR3 DNA: TGCGCCAGCAGCTTAGGGTTCGTCAGTGAAGCTTTCTTT
CDR3 protein: CASSLGFVSEAFF
clone size: few
D gene: NA
J gene: TRBJ1-1
V gene: TRBV5-1

CDR3 DNA: TGTGCCAGCAGCCAAGGCCCCCGAGTCTACACAGATACGCAGTATTTT
CDR3 protein: CASSQGPRVYTDTQYF
clone size: NA
D gene: NA
J gene: TRBJ2-3
V gene: TRBV14

CDR3 DNA: TGCGCCAGCAGCCCCCCAGGGGCGGACATTCAGTACTTC
CDR3 protein: CASSPPGADIQYF
clone size: NA
D gene: NA
J gene: TRBJ2-4
V gene: TRBV5-1

CDR3 DNA: TGTGCCAGCAGCGTAGCAGCGGGAGTGATAGAGACCCAGTACTTC
CDR3 protein: CASSVAAGVIETQYF
clone size: NA
D gene: TRBD2
J gene: TRBJ2-5
V gene: TRBV9

CDR3 DNA: TGTGCCAGTAGTATAGTTAAACTAGCGGGAAACAATGAGCAGTTCTTC
CDR3 protein: CASSIVKLAGNNEQFF
clone size: few
D gene: TRBD2
J gene: TRBJ2-1
V gene: TRBV19

CDR3 DNA: TGTGCCAGCAGCTTAGAATCAGGTAACAATGAGCAGTTCTTC
CDR3 protein: CASSLESGNNEQFF
clone size: NA
D gene: NA
J gene: TRBJ2-1
V gene: TRBV7-2

CDR3 DNA: TGCAGTGCTAGAGACTTTCCAGCGAACACTGAAGCTTTCTTT
CDR3 protein: CSARDFPANTEAFF
clone size: few
D gene: NA
J gene: TRBJ1-1
V gene: TRBV20-1

CDR3 DNA: TGCAGTGCACTACGGGCGGGAGTCCACAATCAGCCCCAGCATTTT
CDR3 protein: CSALRAGVHNQPQHF
clone size: few
D gene: NA
J gene: TRBJ1-5
V gene: TRBV20-1

CDR3 DNA: TGTGCCAGCAGCTTCGACTACACAGATACGCAGTATTTT
CDR3 protein: CASSFDYTDTQYF
clone size: NA
D gene: NA
J gene: TRBJ2-3
V gene: TRBV7-7

CDR3 DNA: TGCGCCAGCAGAAGGACTAGCGGGAGTAGGATGGGCAATGAGCAGTTCTTC
CDR3 protein: CASRRTSGSRMGNEQFF
clone size: few
D gene: TRBD2
J gene: TRBJ2-1
V gene: TRBV5-1

CDR3 DNA: TGCAGTGCTAGAGCTTACTCCATTCTCCAAGATACGCAGTATTTT
CDR3 protein: CSARAYSILQDTQYF
clone size: NA
D gene: NA
J gene: TRBJ2-3
V gene: TRBV20-1

CDR3 DNA: TGCGCCAGCAGCCTTAGACTAGCCAATACGCAGTATTTT
CDR3 protein: CASSLRLANTQYF
clone size: few
D gene: TRBD2
J gene: TRBJ2-3
V gene: TRBV5-1

CDR3 DNA: TGCAGCGCGGGAAGGACAGGGAATGGCTACACCTTC
CDR3 protein: CSAGRTGNGYTF
clone size: NA
D gene: TRBD1
J gene: TRBJ1-2
V gene: TRBV29-1

CDR3 DNA: TGCAGTGCTAGTATCTCCGGACAGGGGAGACCCCAGAGGCACAATGAGCAGTTCTTC
CDR3 protein: CSASISGQGRPQRHNEQFF
clone size: few
D gene: TRBD1
J gene: TRBJ2-1
V gene: TRBV20-1

CDR3 DNA: TGCAGCGGGGTGGACGGAGGCTACGAGCAGTACTTC
CDR3 protein: CSGVDGGYEQYF
clone size: NA
D gene: NA
J gene: TRBJ2-7
V gene: TRBV29-1

CDR3 DNA: TGCGCCAGCAGCCGCGTCGAAGGCAATCAGCCCCAGCATTTT
CDR3 protein: CASSRVEGNQPQHF
clone size: few
D gene: NA
J gene: TRBJ1-5
V gene: TRBV4-1

CDR3 DNA: TGCGCCGGCAGCTTGGGCCAGGGGTTCGAGCAGTACTTC
CDR3 protein: CAGSLGQGFEQYF
clone size: NA
D gene: NA
J gene: TRBJ2-7
V gene: TRBV5-1

CDR3 DNA: TGTGCCAGCAGCTCAGGTCTCGGGATTCAGTACTTC
CDR3 protein: CASSSGLGIQYF
clone size: few
D gene: NA
J gene: TRBJ2-4
V gene: TRBV7-3

CDR3 DNA: TGCAGCGTTGGGCAGGGGGACACCTACGAGCAGTACTTC
CDR3 protein: CSVGQGDTYEQYF
clone size: once
D gene: TRBD1
J gene: TRBJ2-7
V gene: TRBV29-1

CDR3 DNA: TGCAGTGCTAGAGATGCAGGGAACAATCAGCCCCAGCATTTT
CDR3 protein: CSARDAGNNQPQHF
clone size: NA
D gene: NA
J gene: TRBJ1-5
V gene: TRBV20-1

CDR3 DNA: TGTGCCAGCAGACCTGGACAGGCGACTAATGAAAAACTGTTTTTT
CDR3 protein: CASRPGQATNEKLFF
clone size: once
D gene: TRBD1
J gene: TRBJ1-4
V gene: TRBV7-9

CDR3 DNA: TGTGCCACCAGCAGAGATCAGGGCCTCGAGCAGTACTTC
CDR3 protein: CATSRDQGLEQYF
clone size: NA
D gene: NA
J gene: TRBJ2-7
V gene: TRBV15

CDR3 DNA: TGTGCCAGCAGCTTACTAGTTTCAGATACGCAGTATTTT
CDR3 protein: CASSLLVSDTQYF
clone size: few
D gene: NA
J gene: TRBJ2-3
V gene: TRBV5-6

CDR3 DNA: TGCGCCAGCAGCTCAGGACTCATCTACGAGCAGTACTTC
CDR3 protein: CASSSGLIYEQYF
clone size: few
D gene: NA
J gene: TRBJ2-7
V gene: TRBV5-1

CDR3 DNA: TGTGCCAGCAGCCCGCGGCTTTCTGCGGGAGGCCCCTACAATGAGCAGTTCTTC
CDR3 protein: CASSPRLSAGGPYNEQFF
clone size: NA
D gene: TRBD2
J gene: TRBJ2-1
V gene: TRBV11-2

CDR3 DNA: TGCAGTGCCGCCCTAGGACAGGGCTACGAGCAGTACTTC
CDR3 protein: CSAALGQGYEQYF
clone size: few
D gene: TRBD1
J gene: TRBJ2-7
V gene: TRBV20-1

CDR3 DNA: TGTGCCAGCAGTTACTCGATGGTGCGAGGGAGGGCGAACACCGGGGAGCTGTTTTTT
CDR3 protein: CASSYSMVRGRANTGELFF
clone size: few
D gene: TRBD2
J gene: TRBJ2-2
V gene: TRBV6-5

CDR3 DNA: TGTGCCAGCAGTCGAAGTCAGGGAAAATACAATGAGCAGTTCTTC
CDR3 protein: CASSRSQGKYNEQFF
clone size: NA
D gene: NA
J gene: TRBJ2-1
V gene: TRBV6-2/TRBV6-3

CDR3 DNA: TGTGCCAGCAGCTTTCGGACAGGGACAGAGACCCAGTACTTC
CDR3 protein: CASSFRTGTETQYF
clone size: few
D gene: TRBD1
J gene: TRBJ2-5
V gene: TRBV11-2

CDR3 DNA: TGTGCCAGCAGCGTATCCCTGACCCGGACTAGCGGCGGAGGAGCTGAGCAGTTCTTC
CDR3 protein: CASSVSLTRTSGGGAEQFF
clone size: NA
D gene: TRBD2
J gene: TRBJ2-1
V gene: TRBV9

CDR3 DNA: TGTGCCACCAGCCGGGACAGCTCTAGGAATGAGCAGTTCTTC
CDR3 protein: CATSRDSSRNEQFF
clone size: NA
D gene: TRBD1
J gene: TRBJ2-1
V gene: TRBV24-1

CDR3 DNA: TGCAGTGCTCAAACAGGGGTGGTCTCACCCCTCCACTTT
CDR3 protein: CSAQTGVVSPLHF
clone size: few
D gene: TRBD1
J gene: TRBJ1-6
V gene: TRBV20-1

CDR3 DNA: TGTGCCAGCAGTTTACTGGCAGGGGTCCCCTACGAGCAGTACTTC
CDR3 protein: CASSLLAGVPYEQYF
clone size: few
D gene: NA
J gene: TRBJ2-7
V gene: TRBV27

CDR3 DNA: TGTGCCAGCAGTCGACTCGCCCGAGATGGTGAGCAGTTCTTC
CDR3 protein: CASSRLARDGEQFF
clone size: few
D gene: NA
J gene: TRBJ2-1
V gene: TRBV27

CDR3 DNA: TGTGCCAGCAGTTCCCTCCTTAGCGGGAGTAGCTCCTACAATGAGCAGTTCTTC
CDR3 protein: CASSSLLSGSSSYNEQFF
clone size: NA
D gene: TRBD2
J gene: TRBJ2-1
V gene: TRBV6-5

CDR3 DNA: TGTGCCAGTAGTATCGGGACTAGAGGTGAGCAGTTCTTC
CDR3 protein: CASSIGTRGEQFF
clone size: NA
D gene: TRBD2
J gene: TRBJ2-1
V gene: TRBV19

CDR3 DNA: TGCGCCAGCAGCTTCAGGGAGTCGTACGAGCAGTACTTC
CDR3 protein: CASSFRESYEQYF
clone size: many
D gene: NA
J gene: TRBJ2-7
V gene: TRBV27

CDR3 DNA: TGCGCCAGCAGTCGAACAGGGACCAACACCGGGGAGCTGTTTTTT
CDR3 protein: CASSRTGTNTGELFF
clone size: NA
D gene: NA
J gene: TRBJ2-2
V gene: TRBV10-1

CDR3 DNA: TGCAGTGCTAGACCCTTGGTTGGCCTTCCCTTTCAAGAGACCCAGTACTTC
CDR3 protein: CSARPLVGLPFQETQYF
clone size: few
D gene: NA
J gene: TRBJ2-5
V gene: TRBV20-1

CDR3 DNA: TGTGCCAGCAGCTTTTTGACTAGCGTCACCGGGGAGCTGTTTTTT
CDR3 protein: CASSFLTSVTGELFF
clone size: few
D gene: TRBD2
J gene: TRBJ2-2
V gene: TRBV7-9

CDR3 DNA: TGTGCCAGCAGCCGGATCGCCACCGGGACTAGATCATACGAGCAGTACTTC
CDR3 protein: CASSRIATGTRSYEQYF
clone size: NA
D gene: TRBD2
J gene: TRBJ2-7
V gene: TRBV4-2

CDR3 DNA: TGTGCCAGCAGTGCGGAACAGGGGAAGTACAATGAGCAGTTCTTC
CDR3 protein: CASSAEQGKYNEQFF
clone size: few
D gene: TRBD1
J gene: TRBJ2-1
V gene: TRBV2

CDR3 DNA: TGCGCCAGCAGCTTGGGAGGGACAGGGGTAGGCGAGCAGTACTTC
CDR3 protein: CASSLGGTGVGEQYF
clone size: NA
D gene: TRBD1
J gene: TRBJ2-7
V gene: TRBV5-1

CDR3 DNA: TGTGCCAGCAGTTTGGGTTCGGGGTTTGGGGAGCAGTACTTC
CDR3 protein: CASSLGSGFGEQYF
clone size: NA
D gene: NA
J gene: TRBJ2-7
V gene: TRBV28

CDR3 DNA: TGCGCCAGCAGCTGGGGACAAGTTAACTATGGCTACACCTTC
CDR3 protein: CASSWGQVNYGYTF
clone size: NA
D gene: NA
J gene: TRBJ1-2
V gene: TRBV5-1

CDR3 DNA: TGCAGTGCTCCTAGCGGGGGCACAGATACGCAGTATTTT
CDR3 protein: CSAPSGGTDTQYF
clone size: NA
D gene: TRBD2
J gene: TRBJ2-3
V gene: TRBV20-1

CDR3 DNA: TGTGCCAGCAGCTTTGGGGACGGGAGGGGAGATACGCAGTATTTT
CDR3 protein: CASSFGDGRGDTQYF
clone size: NA
D gene: TRBD2
J gene: TRBJ2-3
V gene: TRBV7-9

CDR3 DNA: TGCGCCAGCAGCTTGGGATTGAGGATAGACACTGAAGCTTTCTTT
CDR3 protein: CASSLGLRIDTEAFF
clone size: NA
D gene: NA
J gene: TRBJ1-1
V gene: TRBV5-1

CDR3 DNA: TGTGCCAGCAGCCATGCGGGAGACAACAATGAGCAGTTCTTC
CDR3 protein: CASSHAGDNNEQFF
clone size: NA
D gene: TRBD2
J gene: TRBJ2-1
V gene: TRBV7-9